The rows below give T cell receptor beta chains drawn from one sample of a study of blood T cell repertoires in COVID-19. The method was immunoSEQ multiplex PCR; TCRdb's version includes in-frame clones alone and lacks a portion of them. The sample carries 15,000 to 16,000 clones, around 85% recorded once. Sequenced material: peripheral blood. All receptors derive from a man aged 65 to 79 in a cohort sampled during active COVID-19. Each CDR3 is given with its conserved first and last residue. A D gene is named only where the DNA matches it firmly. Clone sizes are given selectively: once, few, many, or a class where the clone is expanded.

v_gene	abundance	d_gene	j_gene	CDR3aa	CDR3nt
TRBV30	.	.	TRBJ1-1	CAWNRGDGEAFF	TGTGCCTGGAATCGCGGGGACGGCGAAGCTTTCTTT
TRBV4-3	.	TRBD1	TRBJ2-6	CASSQDRGTGASGANVLTF	TGCGCCAGCAGCCAAGATCGGGGGACAGGGGCCTCTGGGGCCAACGTCCTGACTTTC
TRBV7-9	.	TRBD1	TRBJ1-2	CASSLDPGQGALINGYTF	TGTGCCAGCAGCTTAGATCCGGGACAGGGGGCGCTTATCAATGGCTACACCTTC
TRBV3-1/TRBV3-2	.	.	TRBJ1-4	CASSQSVQGSEKLFF	TGTGCCAGCAGCCAAAGTGTTCAGGGGTCCGAAAAACTGTTTTTT
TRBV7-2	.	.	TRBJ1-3	CASSLEGAGASGNTIYF	TGTGCCAGCAGCTTAGAAGGAGCGGGGGCCTCTGGAAACACCATATATTTT
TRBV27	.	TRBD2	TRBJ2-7	CASSSHGLAGMSSYEQYF	TGTGCCAGCAGTTCCCATGGGTTAGCGGGTATGAGCTCCTACGAGCAGTACTTC
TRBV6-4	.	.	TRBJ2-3	CASSAGRPGTQYF	TGTGCCAGCAGTGCAGGGCGCCCAGGTACGCAGTATTTT
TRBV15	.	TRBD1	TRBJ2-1	CATRETGGRDNEQFF	TGTGCCACCAGAGAGACAGGGGGCAGGGACAATGAGCAGTTCTTC
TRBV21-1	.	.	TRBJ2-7	CASSKERYEQYF	TGTGCCAGCAGCAAAGAACGGTACGAGCAGTACTTC
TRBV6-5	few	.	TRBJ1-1	CASSPTRQAEAFF	TGTGCCAGCAGCCCAACTAGACAGGCTGAAGCTTTCTTT
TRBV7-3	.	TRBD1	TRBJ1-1	CASSPIGQANTEAFF	TGTGCCAGCAGCCCAATCGGACAGGCGAACACTGAAGCTTTCTTT
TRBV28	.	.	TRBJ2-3	CASSRGTEYTQYF	TGTGCCAGCAGCCGGGGGACAGAATATACGCAGTATTTT
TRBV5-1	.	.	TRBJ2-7	CASSPTTPVRSYEQYF	TGCGCCAGCAGCCCAACTACTCCAGTGCGGAGCTACGAGCAGTACTTC
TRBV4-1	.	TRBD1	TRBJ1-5	CASRQTTGQGAQPQHF	TGCGCCAGCAGACAAACTACGGGACAGGGGGCCCAGCCCCAGCATTTT
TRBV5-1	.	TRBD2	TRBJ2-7	CASSFTSDSYEQYF	TGCGCCAGCAGCTTTACTAGCGACTCCTACGAGCAGTACTTC
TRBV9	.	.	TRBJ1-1	CASSVAPMNTEAFF	TGTGCCAGCAGCGTGGCTCCAATGAACACTGAAGCTTTCTTT
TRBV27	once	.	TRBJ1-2	CASSLNRYYGYTF	TGTGCCAGCAGTTTAAACAGATACTATGGCTACACCTTC
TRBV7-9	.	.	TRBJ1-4	CASSLNRFGPNEKLFF	TGTGCCAGCAGCTTAAACAGGTTCGGTCCTAATGAAAAACTGTTTTTT
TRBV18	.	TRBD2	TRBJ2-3	CASSPGTSDTDTQYF	TGTGCCAGCTCACCCGGGACTAGCGACACAGATACGCAGTATTTT
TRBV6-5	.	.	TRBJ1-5	CASRRTAISNQPQHF	TGTGCCAGTCGACGGACAGCCATATCGAATCAGCCCCAGCATTTT
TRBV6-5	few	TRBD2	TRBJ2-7	CASSYALAGEGYEQYF	TGTGCCAGCAGTTACGCCTTAGCGGGAGAAGGCTACGAGCAGTACTTC
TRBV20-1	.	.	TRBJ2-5	CSASIFGDNQETQYF	TGCAGTGCTAGTATTTTCGGGGACAACCAAGAGACCCAGTACTTC
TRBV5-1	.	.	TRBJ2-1	CASSRSYNEQFF	TGCGCCAGCAGCCGGTCTTACAATGAGCAGTTCTTC
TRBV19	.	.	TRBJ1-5	CASTLTMGQYQPQHF	TGTGCCAGTACCCTGACAATGGGCCAATATCAGCCCCAGCATTTT
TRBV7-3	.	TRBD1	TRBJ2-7	CASSPGTGSDEQYF	TGTGCCAGCAGCCCTGGGACAGGGAGCGACGAGCAGTACTTC
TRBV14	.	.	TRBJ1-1	CASSYGGLNTEAFF	TGTGCCAGCAGCTACGGGGGACTGAACACTGAAGCTTTCTTT
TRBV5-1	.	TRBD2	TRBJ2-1	CASSLGGRARNNEQFF	TGCGCCAGCAGCTTGGGCGGGAGGGCCAGGAACAATGAGCAGTTCTTC
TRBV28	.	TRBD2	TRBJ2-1	CASSFGLAGGPSSYNEQFF	TGTGCCAGCAGCTTCGGACTAGCGGGAGGCCCGAGCTCCTACAATGAGCAGTTCTTC
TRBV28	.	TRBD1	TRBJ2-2	CASRGTGNTGELFF	TGTGCCAGCAGAGGGACAGGGAACACCGGGGAGCTGTTTTTT
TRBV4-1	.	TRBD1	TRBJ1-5	CASSQDRTGEQPQHF	TGCGCCAGCAGCCAAGATCGGACAGGGGAACAGCCCCAGCATTTT
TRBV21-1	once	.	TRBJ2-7	CASKPQEEQYF	TGTGCCAGCAAACCGCAGGAAGAGCAGTACTTC
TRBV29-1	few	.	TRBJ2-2	CSVISGLDTGELFF	TGCAGCGTTATCTCAGGGCTAGATACCGGGGAGCTGTTTTTT
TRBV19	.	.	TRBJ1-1	CASSNERGTPNTEAFF	TGTGCCAGTAGTAACGAGAGGGGGACACCGAACACTGAAGCTTTCTTT
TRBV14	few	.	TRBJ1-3	CASSQQPENTIYF	TGTGCCAGCAGCCAACAACCCGAGAACACCATATATTTT
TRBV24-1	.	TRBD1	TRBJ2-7	CATSGQGNYEQYF	TGTGCCACCAGTGGACAGGGAAATTACGAGCAGTACTTC
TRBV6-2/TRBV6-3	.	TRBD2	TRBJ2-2	CASSSTSGWNTGELFF	TGTGCCAGCAGTTCGACTAGCGGGTGGAACACCGGGGAGCTGTTTTTT
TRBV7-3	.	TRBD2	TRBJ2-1	CASSLKLAGPRDEQFF	TGTGCCAGCAGCTTAAAGCTAGCGGGACCCCGGGATGAGCAGTTCTTC
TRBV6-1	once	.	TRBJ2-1	CASSDRESSYNEQFF	TGTGCCAGCAGTGACCGGGAGAGCTCCTACAATGAGCAGTTCTTC
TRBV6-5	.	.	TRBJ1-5	CASRATRGGQPQHF	TGTGCCAGCAGGGCCACGAGGGGAGGACAGCCCCAGCATTTT
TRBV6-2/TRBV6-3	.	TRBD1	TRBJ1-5	CASRRDRGNQPQHF	TGTGCCAGCCGCCGGGACAGGGGCAATCAGCCCCAGCATTTT
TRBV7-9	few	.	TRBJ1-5	CASSLMGRGQPQHF	TGTGCCAGCAGCTTAATGGGGCGAGGCCAGCCCCAGCATTTT
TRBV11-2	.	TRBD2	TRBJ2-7	CASSSLATAHYEQYF	TGTGCCAGCAGCTCACTAGCGACCGCGCACTACGAGCAGTACTTC
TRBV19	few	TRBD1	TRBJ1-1	CASSTADRWNTEAFF	TGTGCCAGTAGTACTGCGGACAGGTGGAACACTGAAGCTTTCTTT
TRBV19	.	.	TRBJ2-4	CANGRAKNIQYF	TGTGCCAATGGTCGGGCCAAAAACATTCAGTACTTC
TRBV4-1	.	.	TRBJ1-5	CASSQGGGGNQPQHF	TGCGCCAGCAGCCAAGGTGGGGGGGGCAATCAGCCCCAGCATTTT
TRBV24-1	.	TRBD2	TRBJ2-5	CATSDLGREGQETQYF	TGTGCCACCAGTGATTTGGGGCGGGAGGGCCAAGAGACCCAGTACTTC
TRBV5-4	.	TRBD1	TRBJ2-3	CASSGARGPSTDTQYF	TGTGCCAGCAGCGGGGCCAGGGGGCCCAGCACAGATACGCAGTATTTT
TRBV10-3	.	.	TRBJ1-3	CAIQGSAGNTIYF	TGTGCCATTCAGGGTTCAGCTGGAAACACCATATATTTT
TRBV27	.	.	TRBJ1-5	CASSSGGQPQHF	TGTGCCAGCAGTTCCGGGGGTCAGCCCCAGCATTTT
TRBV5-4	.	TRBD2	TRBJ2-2	CASSSGLAGGPSTGELFF	TGTGCCAGCAGCTCGGGACTAGCGGGAGGCCCGAGCACCGGGGAGCTGTTTTTT
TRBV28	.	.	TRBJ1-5	CASSLRGTHQPQHF	TGTGCCAGCAGTTTAAGGGGGACCCATCAGCCCCAGCATTTT
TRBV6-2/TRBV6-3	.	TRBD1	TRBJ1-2	CASSPRQGANYGYTF	TGTGCCAGCAGCCCCCGACAGGGCGCTAACTATGGCTACACCTTC
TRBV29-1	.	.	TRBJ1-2	CSAGGGNGYTF	TGCAGCGCCGGAGGAGGGAATGGCTACACCTTC
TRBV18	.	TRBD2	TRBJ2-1	CASSRLAGGLNNEQFF	TGTGCCAGCTCACGACTAGCGGGAGGGCTAAACAATGAGCAGTTCTTC